Listed here are 13 T cell receptor beta chains from one sample, sequenced in a study of blood T cells in healthy people across ages. Next came a second PCR, run for about 7 to 12 cycles, which used a sample-barcoded 5' primer along with a J-beta primer mix. TCRdb redid the calling of the 5' RACE reads with MiXCR, one entry per CDR3 protein. The sample has about 1.4 million distinct CDR3 sequences, almost 60% seen once. The sequenced sample was blood. All receptors come from a man aged 18 to 30 in good health.

This chain joins TRBV14 and TRBJ2-1; weak D call: TRBD1 (5 bases). Germline V gene data show CDR1 as SGHDN and CDR2 as FVKESK. The V and J ends lost 0 bases and 9 bases respectively, with 9 bases between them. CDR3 length equals 13 residues. The CDR3 sequence is CASSQDPRGEQFF. CDR3 nucleotide sequence: TGTGCCAGCAGCCAAGATCCTAGGGGTGAGCAGTTCTTC.

This clonotype was recorded only once. This chain connects TRBV5-5 to TRBJ2-7; tentative D call: TRBD1 (6 bases). The end of the DNA aligns better with TRBJ2-5, so the J call may be wrong. The CDR3 runs to 14 residues. Looked up from germline, CDR1 is SGHKS and CDR2 is YYEKEE (reference sequence). The CDR3 DNA reads TGTGCCAGCAGCTTGGCCACAGGGAAAGAGACCCAGTACTTC. Amino acids: CASSLATGKETQYF.

This chain joins TRBV11-2 and TRBJ1-1; D is uncertain. CDR3 length: 14 residues. Germline V gene sequence: CDR1 SGHAT, CDR2 FQNNGV. V was trimmed by 0 bases and J by 3 bases, leaving 8 bases between them. The CDR3 DNA follows: TGTGCCAGCAGCTTAGATATGAGCTACACTGAAGCTTTCTTT. It translates to CASSLDMSYTEAFF. Together with reference TRBV11-2 and TRBJ1-1, the CDR3 gives the full variable domain: EAGVAQSPRYKIIEKRQSVAFWCNPISGHATLYWYQQILGQGPKLLIQFQNNGVVDDSQLPKDRFSAERLKGVDSTLKIQPAKLEDSAVYLCASSLDMSYTEAFFGQGTRLTVV.

This clonotype was seen a few times. The chain links TRBV10-3 to TRBJ2-7; tentative D call: TRBD1 (5 bases). This CDR3 is built from 13 residues. With 2 bases removed from V and 2 bases from J, the gap between germline ends came to 7 bases. Germline V gives CDR1 ENHRY, CDR2 SYGVKD. Here the CDR3 reads CAISEGQPYEQYF. The CDR3 nucleotides read TGTGCCATCAGTGAGGGACAACCCTACGAGCAGTACTTC.

This chain links TRBV5-5 with TRBJ2-1, with no clear D. Trimming pared 5 bases from V and 8 bases from J, leaving 20 bases between. The V gene's germline CDR1 is SGHKS and CDR2 YYEKEE (reference sequence). The CDR3 has 15 residues. The CDR3 sequence: CASSSEAFYHDEQFF. The CDR3 DNA follows: TGTGCCAGCAGTTCCGAGGCATTTTACCACGATGAGCAGTTCTTC. Using reference TRBV5-5 and TRBJ2-1 for the parts outside the CDR3, the full variable domain is DAGVTQSPTHLIKTRGQQVTLRCSPISGHKSVSWYQQVLGQGPQFIFQYYEKEERGRGNFPDRFSARQFPNYSSELNVNALLLGDSALYLCASSSEAFYHDEQFFGPGTRLTVL.

The V gene is TRBV6-5, the J gene TRBJ1-5; tentatively, D is TRBD1 (5 bases). The CDR3 totals 14 residues. Per germline, CDR1 MNHEY and CDR2 SVGAGI. With 3 bases removed from V and 6 bases from J, the gap between germline ends came to 12 bases. The CDR3 reads CASSYGQGTQPQHF. CDR3 sequence (DNA): TGTGCCAGCAGTTATGGGCAGGGAACTCAGCCCCAGCATTTT.

V usage is TRBV20-1 and J usage is TRBJ2-1, with 9 bases matching TRBD2. This CDR3 is built from 15 residues. Germline trimming cut 5 bases from V and 7 bases from J; bases unmatched to any gene: 12. CDR1 and CDR2 (germline): DFQATT, SNEGSKA (reference sequence). The CDR3 spells CSALGGGRAGNEQFF. The CDR3 DNA reads TGCAGTGCTTTGGGCGGCGGGAGGGCTGGGAATGAGCAGTTCTTC.

The genes are TRBV27 and TRBJ2-3, with no clear D. V shed 5 bases and J shed 2 bases, with 11 bases lying between them. Germline V CDR1 and CDR2: MNHEY, SMNVEV (reference sequence). CDR3 length: 14 amino acids. Here the CDR3 reads CASSLGWATDTQYF. The DNA of the CDR3 is TGTGCCAGCAGTCTTGGGTGGGCCACAGATACGCAGTATTTT.

The V call is TRBV12-3 or TRBV12-4, the J call TRBJ1-5; the match to TRBD1 covers 7 bases. The CDR3 spans 13 residues. Trimming removed 6 bases from V and 7 bases from J; junction bases left unmatched: 6. CDR3 nucleotides: TGTGCCAGCAGGCAGGGGGGGAAGCAGCCCCAGCATTTT. Translation gives CASRQGGKQPQHF.

The rearrangement links TRBV12-3 or TRBV12-4 to TRBJ1-6, with D maybe TRBD1 (5 bases). The V and J ends lost 4 bases and 14 bases respectively, with 12 bases between them. The CDR3 contains 12 residues. CDR3 nucleotide sequence: TGTGCCAGCAGTTACGGGGGTATGGCCCTCCACTTT. It yields the protein CASSYGGMALHF.

This chain uses TRBV5-1 with TRBJ2-7, with a weak D call TRBD2 (5 bases). The J call is uncertain, as TRBJ2-5 better fits the DNA end. CDR3 length equals 16 residues. The germline gives CDR1 SGHRS, CDR2 YFSETQ. The chain's CDR3 is CASSVEGQTQVETQYF. CDR3 nucleotides: TGCGCCAGCAGCGTCGAGGGCCAAACCCAAGTGGAGACCCAGTACTTC.

The chain combines TRBV20-1 with TRBJ2-1; 8 bases agree with TRBD2. The CDR3 has 16 amino acids. V trimming: 0 bases; J trimming: 2 bases; junction bases outside the gene matches: 6. Germline CDR1 DFQATT, CDR2 SNEGSKA (reference sequence). The CDR3, as DNA: TGCAGTGCTAGAGATCTTGCGGGAGGACCCTACAATGAGCAGTTCTTC. It yields the protein CSARDLAGGPYNEQFF.

Many counts were recorded for this clonotype. One junction end disagrees with the germline gene, perhaps due to a read error. CDR3 coding DNA: TGTGCCAGTAGTTACAGGCTCGGCGAGCAGTACTTC. Translation gives CASSYRLGEQYF. The genes are TRBV6-5 and TRBJ2-7; possibly TRBD1 for D (5 bases). Looked up from germline, CDR1 is MNHEY and CDR2 is SVGAGI. The CDR3 is 12 residues long.